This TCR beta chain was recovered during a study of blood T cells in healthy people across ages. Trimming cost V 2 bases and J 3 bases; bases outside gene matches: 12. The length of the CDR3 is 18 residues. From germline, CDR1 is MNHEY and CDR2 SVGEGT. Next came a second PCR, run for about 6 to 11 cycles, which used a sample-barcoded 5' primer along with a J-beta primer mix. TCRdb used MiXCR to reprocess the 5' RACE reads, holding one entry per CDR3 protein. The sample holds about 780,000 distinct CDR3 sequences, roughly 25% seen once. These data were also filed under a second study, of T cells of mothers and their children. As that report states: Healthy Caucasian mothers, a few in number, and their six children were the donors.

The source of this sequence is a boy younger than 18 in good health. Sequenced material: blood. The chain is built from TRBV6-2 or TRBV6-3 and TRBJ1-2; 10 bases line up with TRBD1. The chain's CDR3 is CASSYAHPGQGPYYGYTF. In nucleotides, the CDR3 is TGTGCCAGCAGTTACGCCCATCCGGGACAGGGGCCCTACTATGGCTACACCTTC.